The T cell receptor (beta chain) described here comes from a study of T cell responses to AZD1222 COVID-19 vaccine. Overall study: Recipients boosted at about 4 weeks or about 12 weeks are pooled.

As to this clone: Its antigen is unidentified.

Study-wide findings and caveats: Just a handful of AZD1222 recipients were seropositive at baseline.

The assay was immunoSEQ multiplex PCR, and TCRdb's table has in-frame clones only and misses some. The sample consists of 100,000 to 150,000 clones, around 90% of them appearing once. The V and J ends lost 8 bases and 0 bases respectively, with 16 bases between them. The germline V gene has CDR1 ENHRY and CDR2 SYGVKD. The CDR3 length is 15 residues. The source of this sequence is an adult in good health. Specimen: peripheral blood, collected on day 0 of AZD1222 vaccination. The chain is built from TRBV10-3 and TRBJ1-1; D is perhaps TRBD1 (5 bases). CDR3 in DNA: TGTGCCATCGGACGACAGCATAATATGAACACTGAAGCTTTCTTT. It specifies CAIGRQHNMNTEAFF.